This T cell receptor (beta chain) was observed in a study of memory CD4+ T cells and cytomegalovirus serostatus. This clone was recorded a few times. The sort gate was single viable CD3+CD4+CD8-CD45RO+ cells for memory CD4+ T cells. Original methodology: Out-of-frame sequences were removed, leaving a few million distinct TCRbeta sequences. Some clones are missing from TCRdb's copy, which holds only in-frame ones; the method was immunoSEQ multiplex PCR. V, J and clone size were drawn from that table, and D and trimming were deduced from the DNA. Among approximately 40,000 clones listed, over 70% were seen once. Trimming pared 2 bases from V and 5 bases from J, leaving 10 bases between. This CDR3 has 13 residues. In germline, CDR1 is SGHNT, CDR2 YYREEE (reference sequence).

This TCR was sampled from an adult in good health and CMV-seronegative. The gene calls are TRBV5-4 and TRBJ1-2; D gene ambiguous. Sequencing was carried out using memory CD4+ T cells from blood. The CDR3 reads CASSFGESYGYTF. CDR3 DNA sequence: TGTGCCAGCAGCTTCGGGGAGTCATATGGCTACACCTTC.